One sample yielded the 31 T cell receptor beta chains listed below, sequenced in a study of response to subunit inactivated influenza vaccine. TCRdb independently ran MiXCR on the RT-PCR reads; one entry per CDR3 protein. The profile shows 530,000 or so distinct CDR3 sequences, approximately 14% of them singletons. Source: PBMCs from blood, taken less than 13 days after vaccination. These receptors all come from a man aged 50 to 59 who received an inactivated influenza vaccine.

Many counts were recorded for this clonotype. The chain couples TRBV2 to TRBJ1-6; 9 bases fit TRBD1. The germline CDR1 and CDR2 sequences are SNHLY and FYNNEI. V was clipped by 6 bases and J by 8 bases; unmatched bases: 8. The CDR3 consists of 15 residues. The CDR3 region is CASRTDRGGYSPLHF. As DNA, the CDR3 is TGTGCCAGCAGAACGGACAGGGGCGGATATTCACCCCTCCACTTT. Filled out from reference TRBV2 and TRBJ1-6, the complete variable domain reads EPEVTQTPSHQVTQMGQEVILRCVPISNHLYFYWYRQILGQKVEFLVSFYNNEISEKSEIFDDQFSVERPDGSNFTLKIRSTKLEDSAMYFCASRTDRGGYSPLHFGNGTRLTVT.

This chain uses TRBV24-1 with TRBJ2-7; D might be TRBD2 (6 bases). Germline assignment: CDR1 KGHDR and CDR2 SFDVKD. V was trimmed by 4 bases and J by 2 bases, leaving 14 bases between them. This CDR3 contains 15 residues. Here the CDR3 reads CATSDPGRGAYEQYF. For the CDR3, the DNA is TGTGCCACCAGTGACCCCGGGCGGGGTGCCTACGAGCAGTACTTC.

The CDR3 is CASSRGLVYEQYF. Written as DNA, the CDR3 is TGTGCCAGCAGTCGGGGCTTAGTCTACGAGCAGTACTTC. V gene TRBV7-2 combines with J gene TRBJ2-7; either TRBD1 or TRBD2 may fit D (5 bases each). In germline, CDR1 is SGHTA, CDR2 FQGNSA. This CDR3 region has 13 residues. The V end lost 6 bases, the J end lost 3 bases, and 12 bases lay between the germline ends.

Here the CDR3 reads CASSVYQVGERQPQHF. In nucleotides, the CDR3 is TGTGCCAGCAGCGTATACCAAGTTGGGGAGCGGCAGCCCCAGCATTTT. The chain uses TRBV7-6 and TRBJ1-5, with D unclear. The germline gives CDR1 SGHVS, CDR2 FNYEAQ. The length of the CDR3 is 16 residues. The V end was cut by 5 bases, the J end by 7 bases, with 21 bases between.

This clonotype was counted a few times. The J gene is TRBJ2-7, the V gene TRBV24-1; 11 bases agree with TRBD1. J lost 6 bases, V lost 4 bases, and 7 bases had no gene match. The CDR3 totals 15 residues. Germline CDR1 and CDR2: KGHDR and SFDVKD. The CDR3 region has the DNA TGTGCCACCAGTGACCCCGGGACAGGGGGACGCGAGCAGTACTTC. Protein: CATSDPGTGGREQYF.

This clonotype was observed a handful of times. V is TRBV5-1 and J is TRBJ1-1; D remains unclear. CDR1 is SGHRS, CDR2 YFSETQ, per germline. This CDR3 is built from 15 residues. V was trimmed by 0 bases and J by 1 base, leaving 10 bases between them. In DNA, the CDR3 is TGCGCCAGCAGCTTGGGGATTAGGACGAACACTGAAGCTTTCTTT. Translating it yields CASSLGIRTNTEAFF. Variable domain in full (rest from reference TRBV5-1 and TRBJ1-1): KAGVTQTPRYLIKTRGQQVTLSCSPISGHRSVSWYQQTPGQGLQFLFEYFSETQRNKGNFPGRFSGRQFSNSRSEMNVSTLELGDSALYLCASSLGIRTNTEAFFGQGTRLTVV.

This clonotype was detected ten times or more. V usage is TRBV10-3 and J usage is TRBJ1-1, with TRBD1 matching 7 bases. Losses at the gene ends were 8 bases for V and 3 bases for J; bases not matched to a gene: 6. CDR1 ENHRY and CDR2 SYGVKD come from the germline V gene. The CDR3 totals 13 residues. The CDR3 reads CAIATGTYTEAFF. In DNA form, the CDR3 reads TGTGCCATCGCGACAGGGACCTACACTGAAGCTTTCTTT.

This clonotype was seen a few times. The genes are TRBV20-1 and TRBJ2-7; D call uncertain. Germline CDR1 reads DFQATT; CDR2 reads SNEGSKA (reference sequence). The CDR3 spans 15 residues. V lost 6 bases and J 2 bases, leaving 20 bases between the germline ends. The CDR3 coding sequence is TGCAGTGCCAGACCCCACTCCCTGCGAACCTACGAGCAGTACTTC. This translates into CSARPHSLRTYEQYF.

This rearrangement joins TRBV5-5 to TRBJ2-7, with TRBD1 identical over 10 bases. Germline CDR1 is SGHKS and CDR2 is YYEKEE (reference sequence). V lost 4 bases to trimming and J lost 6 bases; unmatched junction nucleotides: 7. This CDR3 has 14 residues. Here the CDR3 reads CASSMGTGVGEQYF. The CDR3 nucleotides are TGTGCCAGCAGCATGGGGACAGGGGTTGGCGAGCAGTACTTC.

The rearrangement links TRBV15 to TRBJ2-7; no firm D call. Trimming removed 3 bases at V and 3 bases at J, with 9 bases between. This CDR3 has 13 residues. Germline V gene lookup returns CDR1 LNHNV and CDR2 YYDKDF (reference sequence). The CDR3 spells CATSSASRYEQYF. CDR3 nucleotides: TGTGCCACCAGCAGCGCCAGCCGCTACGAGCAGTACTTC.

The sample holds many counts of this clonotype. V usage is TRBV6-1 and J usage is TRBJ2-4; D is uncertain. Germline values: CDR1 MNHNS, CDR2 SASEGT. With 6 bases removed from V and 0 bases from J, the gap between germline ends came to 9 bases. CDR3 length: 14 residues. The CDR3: CASSPRRAKNIQYF. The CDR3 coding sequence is TGTGCCAGCAGCCCCCGACGAGCCAAAAACATTCAGTACTTC.

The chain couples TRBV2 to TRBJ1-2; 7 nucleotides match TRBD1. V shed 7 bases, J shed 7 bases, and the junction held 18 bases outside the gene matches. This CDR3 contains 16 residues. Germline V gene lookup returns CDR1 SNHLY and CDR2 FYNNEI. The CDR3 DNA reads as TGTGCCAGCATCGACGGACAGGAACGATCATATGGTGGCTACACCTTC. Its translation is CASIDGQERSYGGYTF.

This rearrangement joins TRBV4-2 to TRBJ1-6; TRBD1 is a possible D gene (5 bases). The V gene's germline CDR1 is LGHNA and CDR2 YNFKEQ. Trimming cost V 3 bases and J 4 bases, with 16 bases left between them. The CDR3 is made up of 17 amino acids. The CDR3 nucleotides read TGTGCCAGCAGCCAGGAGGGCATGGGGGGTTATAATTCACCCCTCCACTTT. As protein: CASSQEGMGGYNSPLHF.

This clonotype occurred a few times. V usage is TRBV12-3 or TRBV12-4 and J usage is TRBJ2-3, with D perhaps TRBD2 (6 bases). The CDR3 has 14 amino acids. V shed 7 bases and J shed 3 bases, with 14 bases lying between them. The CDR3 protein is CASKVREKTDTQYF. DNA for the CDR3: TGTGCCAGCAAGGTCCGGGAGAAAACAGATACGCAGTATTTT.

Written as DNA, the CDR3 is TGCGCCAGCGGACAGGGAGGGTACGGGGAGCTGTTTTTT. Translation gives CASGQGGYGELFF. The chain links TRBV10-1 to TRBJ2-2, with D maybe TRBD1 (8 bases). Germline CDR1 reads WNHNN; CDR2 reads SYGVQD (reference sequence). There are 13 residues in the CDR3. V was cut by 8 bases and J by 7 bases, with 14 bases left in between.

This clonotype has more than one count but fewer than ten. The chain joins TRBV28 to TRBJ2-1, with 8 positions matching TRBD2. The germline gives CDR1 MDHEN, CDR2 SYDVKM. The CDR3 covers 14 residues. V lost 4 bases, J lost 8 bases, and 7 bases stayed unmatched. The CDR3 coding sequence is TGTGCCAGCAGTTCCAGCGGGGGTTTCGATGAGCAGTTCTTC. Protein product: CASSSSGGFDEQFF.

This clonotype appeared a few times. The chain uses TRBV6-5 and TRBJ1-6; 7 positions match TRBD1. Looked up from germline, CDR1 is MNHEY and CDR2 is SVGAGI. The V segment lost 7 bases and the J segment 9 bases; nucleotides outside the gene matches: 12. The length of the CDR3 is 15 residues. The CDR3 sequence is CASTTYRDSSSPLHF. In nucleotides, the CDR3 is TGTGCCAGCACCACTTATCGGGACAGTTCTTCACCCCTCCACTTT.

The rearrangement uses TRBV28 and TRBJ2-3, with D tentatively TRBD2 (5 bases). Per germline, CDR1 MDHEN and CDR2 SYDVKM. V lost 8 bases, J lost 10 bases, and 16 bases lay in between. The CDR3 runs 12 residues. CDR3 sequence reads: CASGFSARAQYF. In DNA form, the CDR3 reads TGTGCCAGCGGATTTTCGGCGAGGGCGCAGTATTTT.

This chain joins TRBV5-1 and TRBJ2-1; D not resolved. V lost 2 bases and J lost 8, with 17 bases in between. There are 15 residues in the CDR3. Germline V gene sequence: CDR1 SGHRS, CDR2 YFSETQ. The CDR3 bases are TGCGCCAGCAGCTTACCCCTAGGTCCGGGCGATGAGCAGTTCTTC. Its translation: CASSLPLGPGDEQFF.

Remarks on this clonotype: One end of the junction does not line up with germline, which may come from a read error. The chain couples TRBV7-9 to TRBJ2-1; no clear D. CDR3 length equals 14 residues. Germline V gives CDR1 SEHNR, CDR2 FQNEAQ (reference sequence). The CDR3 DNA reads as TGTGCCAGCAGTTTAGTTTTCCTGGGCAATGAGCAGTTCTTC. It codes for CASSLVFLGNEQFF.

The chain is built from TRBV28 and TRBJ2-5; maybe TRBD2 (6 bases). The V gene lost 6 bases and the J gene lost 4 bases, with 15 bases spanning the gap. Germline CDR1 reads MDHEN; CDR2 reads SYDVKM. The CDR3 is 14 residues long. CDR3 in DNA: TGTGCCAGCAGCCCTGGGCGGGATCGAGAGACCCAGTACTTC. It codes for CASSPGRDRETQYF.

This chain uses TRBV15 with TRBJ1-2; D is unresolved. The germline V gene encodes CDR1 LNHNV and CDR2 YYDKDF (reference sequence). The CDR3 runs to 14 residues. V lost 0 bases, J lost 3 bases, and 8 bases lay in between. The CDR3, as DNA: TGTGCCACCAGCAGAGACGGCGCCTACTATGGCTACACCTTC. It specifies CATSRDGAYYGYTF.

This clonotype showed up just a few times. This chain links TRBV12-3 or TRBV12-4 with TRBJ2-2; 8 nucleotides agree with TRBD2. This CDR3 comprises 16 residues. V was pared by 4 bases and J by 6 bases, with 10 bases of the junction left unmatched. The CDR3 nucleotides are TGTGCCAGCAGTTCTACTCCGGGACTAGGTCCCGGGGAGCTGTTTTTT. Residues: CASSSTPGLGPGELFF.

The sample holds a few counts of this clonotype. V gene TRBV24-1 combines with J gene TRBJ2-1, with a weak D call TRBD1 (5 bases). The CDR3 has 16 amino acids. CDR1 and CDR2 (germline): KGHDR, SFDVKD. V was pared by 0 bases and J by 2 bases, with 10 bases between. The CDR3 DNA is TGTGCCACCAGTGATTTGTTAGGGGCTACCTACAATGAGCAGTTCTTC. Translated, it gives CATSDLLGATYNEQFF.

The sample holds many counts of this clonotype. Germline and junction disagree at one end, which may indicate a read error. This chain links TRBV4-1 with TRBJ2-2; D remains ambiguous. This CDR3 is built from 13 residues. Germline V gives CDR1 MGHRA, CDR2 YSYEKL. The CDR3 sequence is CASSRVPTEELFF. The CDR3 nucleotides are TGCGCCAGCAGCCGCGTCCCCACCGAGGAGCTGTTTTTT.

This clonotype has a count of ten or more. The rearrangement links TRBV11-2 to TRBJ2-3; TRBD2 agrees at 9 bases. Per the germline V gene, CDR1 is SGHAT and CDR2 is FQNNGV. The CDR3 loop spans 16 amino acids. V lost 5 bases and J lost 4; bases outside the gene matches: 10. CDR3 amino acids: CASSHRWREGADTQYF. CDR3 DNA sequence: TGTGCCAGCAGCCATCGTTGGCGGGAGGGAGCAGATACGCAGTATTTT.

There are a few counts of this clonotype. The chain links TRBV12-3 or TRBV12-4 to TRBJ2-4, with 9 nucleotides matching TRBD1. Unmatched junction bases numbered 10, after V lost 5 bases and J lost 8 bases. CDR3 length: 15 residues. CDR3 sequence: CASSRTGARGDIQYF. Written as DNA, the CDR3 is TGTGCCAGCAGTAGGACAGGGGCCCGGGGGGACATTCAGTACTTC.

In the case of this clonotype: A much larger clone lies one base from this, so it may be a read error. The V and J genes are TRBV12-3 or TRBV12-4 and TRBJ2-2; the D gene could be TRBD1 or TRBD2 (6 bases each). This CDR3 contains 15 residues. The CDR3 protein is CASSFRGAGTGELYF. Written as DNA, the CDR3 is TGTGCCAGCAGTTTTAGGGGGGCTGGCACCGGGGAGCTGTATTTT.

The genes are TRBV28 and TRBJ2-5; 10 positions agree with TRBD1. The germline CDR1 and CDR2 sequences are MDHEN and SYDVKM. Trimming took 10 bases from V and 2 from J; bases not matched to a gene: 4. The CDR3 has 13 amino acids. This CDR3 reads CATRDRGQETQYF. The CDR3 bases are TGTGCCACCCGGGACAGGGGACAAGAGACCCAGTACTTC.

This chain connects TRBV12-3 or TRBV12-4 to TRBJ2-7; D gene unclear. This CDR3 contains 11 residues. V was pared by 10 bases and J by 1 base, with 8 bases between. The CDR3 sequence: CATAVSYEQYF. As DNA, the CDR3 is TGTGCCACGGCAGTTTCCTACGAGCAGTACTTC.

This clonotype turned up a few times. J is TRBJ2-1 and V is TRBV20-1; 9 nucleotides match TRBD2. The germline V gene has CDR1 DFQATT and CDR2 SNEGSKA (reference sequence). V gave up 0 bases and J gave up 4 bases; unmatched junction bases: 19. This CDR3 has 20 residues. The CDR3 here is CSARDPGAGGSVYYYNEQFF. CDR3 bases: TGCAGTGCTAGAGATCCGGGAGCGGGGGGCTCTGTATATTATTACAATGAGCAGTTCTTC.